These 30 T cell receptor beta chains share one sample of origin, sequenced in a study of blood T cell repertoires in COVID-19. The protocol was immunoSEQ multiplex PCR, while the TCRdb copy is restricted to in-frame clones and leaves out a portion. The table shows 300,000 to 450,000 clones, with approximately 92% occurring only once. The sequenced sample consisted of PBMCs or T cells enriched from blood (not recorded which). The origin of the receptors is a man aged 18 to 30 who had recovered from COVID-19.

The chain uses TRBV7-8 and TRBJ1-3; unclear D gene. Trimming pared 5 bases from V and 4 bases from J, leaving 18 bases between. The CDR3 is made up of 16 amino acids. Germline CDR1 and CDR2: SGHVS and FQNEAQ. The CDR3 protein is CASSPLVYVAGNTIYF. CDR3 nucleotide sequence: TGTGCCAGCAGCCCCCTCGTTTACGTAGCCGGAAACACCATATATTTT.

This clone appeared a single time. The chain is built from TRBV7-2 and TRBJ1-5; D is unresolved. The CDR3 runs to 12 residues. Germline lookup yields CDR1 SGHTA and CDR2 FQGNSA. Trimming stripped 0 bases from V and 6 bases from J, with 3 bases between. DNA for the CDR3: TGTGCCAGCAGCTTAGCGCGTCAGCCCCAGCATTTT. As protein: CASSLARQPQHF.

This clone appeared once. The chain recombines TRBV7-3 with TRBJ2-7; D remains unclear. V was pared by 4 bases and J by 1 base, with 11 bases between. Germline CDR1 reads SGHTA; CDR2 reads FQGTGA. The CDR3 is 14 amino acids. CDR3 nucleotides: TGTGCCAGCAGCTCCGTAGCTGGGTCCTACGAGCAGTACTTC. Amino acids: CASSSVAGSYEQYF.

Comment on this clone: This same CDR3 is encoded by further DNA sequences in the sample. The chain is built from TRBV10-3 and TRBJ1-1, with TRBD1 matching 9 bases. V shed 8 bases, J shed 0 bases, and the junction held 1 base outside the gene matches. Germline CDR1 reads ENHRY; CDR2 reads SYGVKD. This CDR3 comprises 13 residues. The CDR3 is CAIGTGLNTEAFF. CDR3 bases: TGTGCCATCGGGACAGGGCTGAACACTGAAGCTTTCTTT.

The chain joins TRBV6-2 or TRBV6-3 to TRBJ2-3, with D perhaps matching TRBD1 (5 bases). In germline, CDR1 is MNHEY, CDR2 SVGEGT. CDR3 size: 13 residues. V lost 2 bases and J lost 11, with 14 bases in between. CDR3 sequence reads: CASSYTVRGQQYF. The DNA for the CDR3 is TGTGCCAGCAGTTACACGGTTAGAGGACAGCAGTATTTT.

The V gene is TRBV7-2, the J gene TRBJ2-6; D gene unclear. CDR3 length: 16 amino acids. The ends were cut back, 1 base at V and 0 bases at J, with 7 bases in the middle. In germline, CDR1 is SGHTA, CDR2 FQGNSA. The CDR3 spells CASSLVSSSGANVLTF. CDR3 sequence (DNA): TGTGCCAGCAGCTTAGTGTCCAGCTCTGGGGCCAACGTCCTGACTTTC.

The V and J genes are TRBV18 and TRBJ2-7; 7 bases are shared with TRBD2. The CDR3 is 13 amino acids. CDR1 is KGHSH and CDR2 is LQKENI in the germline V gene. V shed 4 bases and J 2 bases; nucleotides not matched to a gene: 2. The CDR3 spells CASSLGTTYEQYF. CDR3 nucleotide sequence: TGTGCCAGCTCACTAGGGACTACCTACGAGCAGTACTTC.

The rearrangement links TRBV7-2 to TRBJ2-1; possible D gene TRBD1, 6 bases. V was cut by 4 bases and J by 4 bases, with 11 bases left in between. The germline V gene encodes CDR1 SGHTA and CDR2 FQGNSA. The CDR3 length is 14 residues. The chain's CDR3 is CASSSLGAYNEQFF. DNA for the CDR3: TGTGCCAGCAGCTCCTTGGGGGCATACAATGAGCAGTTCTTC. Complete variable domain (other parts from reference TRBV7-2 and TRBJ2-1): GAGVSQSPSNKVTEKGKDVELRCDPISGHTALYWYRQSLGQGLEFLIYFQGNSAPDKSGLPSDRFSAERTGGSVSTLTIQRTQQEDSAVYLCASSSLGAYNEQFFGPGTRLTVL.

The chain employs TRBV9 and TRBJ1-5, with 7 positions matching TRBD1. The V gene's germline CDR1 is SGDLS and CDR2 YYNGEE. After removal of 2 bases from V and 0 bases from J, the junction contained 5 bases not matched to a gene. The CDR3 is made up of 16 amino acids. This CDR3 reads CASSVGTDLSNQPQHF. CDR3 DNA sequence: TGTGCCAGCAGCGTCGGGACAGACCTTAGCAATCAGCCCCAGCATTTT.

The CDR3 region has the DNA TGTGCCAGCAGTTTACGTTTAGGGCTGGACAGGGCGACCTACAATGAGCAGTTCTTC. This sequence encodes CASSLRLGLDRATYNEQFF. V usage is TRBV28 and J usage is TRBJ2-1; 8 bases align to TRBD1. Trimming removed 2 bases from V and 2 bases from J; junction bases left unmatched: 14. Germline V CDR1 and CDR2: MDHEN, SYDVKM. The CDR3 totals 19 residues.

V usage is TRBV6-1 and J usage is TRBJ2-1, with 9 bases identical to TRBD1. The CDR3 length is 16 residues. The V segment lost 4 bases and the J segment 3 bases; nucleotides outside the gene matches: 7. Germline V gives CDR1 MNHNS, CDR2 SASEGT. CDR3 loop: CASSVKGGQGYNEQFF. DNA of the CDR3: TGTGCCAGCAGTGTAAAAGGGGGACAGGGCTACAATGAGCAGTTCTTC.

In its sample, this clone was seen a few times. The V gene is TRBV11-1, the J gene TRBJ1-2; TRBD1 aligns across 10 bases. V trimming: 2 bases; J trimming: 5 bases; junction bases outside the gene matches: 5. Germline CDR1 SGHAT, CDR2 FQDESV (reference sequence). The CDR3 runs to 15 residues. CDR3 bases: TGTGCCAGCAGCTTAATACCGGGACAGGGGTATGGCTACACCTTC. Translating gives CASSLIPGQGYGYTF.

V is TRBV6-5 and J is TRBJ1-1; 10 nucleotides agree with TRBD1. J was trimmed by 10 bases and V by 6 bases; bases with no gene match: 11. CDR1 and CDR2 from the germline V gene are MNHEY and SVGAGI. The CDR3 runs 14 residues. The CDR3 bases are TGTGCCAGCAGGGCCCCGGGGACAGGGGTAGGAGCTTTCTTT. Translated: CASRAPGTGVGAFF.

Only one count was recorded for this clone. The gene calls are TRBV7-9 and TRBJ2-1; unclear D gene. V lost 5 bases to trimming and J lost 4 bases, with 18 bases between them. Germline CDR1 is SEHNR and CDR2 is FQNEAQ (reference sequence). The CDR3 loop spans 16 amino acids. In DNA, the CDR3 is TGTGCCAGCAGCCTAATCCTCGCAGGAAAGTACAATGAGCAGTTCTTC. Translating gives CASSLILAGKYNEQFF.

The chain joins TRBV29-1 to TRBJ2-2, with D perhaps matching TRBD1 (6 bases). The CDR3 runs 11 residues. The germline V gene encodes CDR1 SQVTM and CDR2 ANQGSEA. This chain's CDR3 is CQGKATGELFF. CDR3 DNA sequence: TGCCAGGGGAAAGCCACCGGGGAGCTGTTTTTT.

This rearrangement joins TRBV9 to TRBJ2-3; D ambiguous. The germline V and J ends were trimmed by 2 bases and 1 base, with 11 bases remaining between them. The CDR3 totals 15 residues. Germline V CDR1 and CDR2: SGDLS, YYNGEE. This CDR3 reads CASSVGEPGTDTQYF. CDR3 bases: TGTGCCAGCAGCGTCGGAGAGCCGGGCACAGATACGCAGTATTTT.

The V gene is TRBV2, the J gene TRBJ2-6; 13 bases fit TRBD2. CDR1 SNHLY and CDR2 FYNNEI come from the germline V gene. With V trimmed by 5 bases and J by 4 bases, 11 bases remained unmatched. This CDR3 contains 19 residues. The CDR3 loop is CASSSLILAGGPGANVLTF. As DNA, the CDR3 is TGTGCCAGCAGTAGCCTCATACTAGCGGGGGGGCCGGGGGCCAACGTCCTGACTTTC.

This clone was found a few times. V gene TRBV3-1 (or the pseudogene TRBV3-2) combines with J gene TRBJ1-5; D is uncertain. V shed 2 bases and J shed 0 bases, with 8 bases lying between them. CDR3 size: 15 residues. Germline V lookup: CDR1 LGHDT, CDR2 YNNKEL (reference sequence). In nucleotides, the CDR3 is TGTGCCAGCAGCCAAATGTCAGTTAGCAATCAGCCCCAGCATTTT. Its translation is CASSQMSVSNQPQHF.

DNA for the CDR3: TGTGCCAGCAGTGCGGACAGGGCCGGCTACACCTTC. Amino acids: CASSADRAGYTF. This chain joins TRBV6-2 or TRBV6-3 and TRBJ1-2; 8 bases fit TRBD1. With 5 bases clipped from V and 8 bases from J, the junction kept 4 bases outside the gene matches. Looked up from germline, CDR1 is MNHEY and CDR2 is SVGEGT. The CDR3 runs 12 residues.

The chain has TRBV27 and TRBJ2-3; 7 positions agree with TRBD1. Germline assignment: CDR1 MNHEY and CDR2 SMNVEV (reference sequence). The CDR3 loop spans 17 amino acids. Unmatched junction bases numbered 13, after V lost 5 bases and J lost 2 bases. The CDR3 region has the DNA TGTGCCAGCAGTCCGCGACAGGGATTAGGATACACAGATACGCAGTATTTT. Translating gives CASSPRQGLGYTDTQYF.

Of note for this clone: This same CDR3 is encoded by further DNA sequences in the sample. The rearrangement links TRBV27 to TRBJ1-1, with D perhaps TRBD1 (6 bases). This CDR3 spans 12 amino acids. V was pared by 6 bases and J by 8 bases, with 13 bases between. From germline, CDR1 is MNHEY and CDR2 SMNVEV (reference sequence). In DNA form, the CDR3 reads TGTGCCAGCAGCTTCGGGGGGGCCGAAGCTTTCTTT. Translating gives CASSFGGAEAFF.

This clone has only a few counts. The CDR3 loop is CAWSVSAASLNQPQHF. CDR3 DNA sequence: TGTGCCTGGAGTGTGTCGGCCGCTAGCCTGAATCAGCCCCAGCATTTT. The genes are TRBV30 and TRBJ1-5; the D is unclear. The ends were cut back, 0 bases at V and 4 bases at J, with 16 bases in the middle. Germline loops: CDR1 GTSNPN, CDR2 SVGIG (reference sequence). The length of the CDR3 is 16 residues.

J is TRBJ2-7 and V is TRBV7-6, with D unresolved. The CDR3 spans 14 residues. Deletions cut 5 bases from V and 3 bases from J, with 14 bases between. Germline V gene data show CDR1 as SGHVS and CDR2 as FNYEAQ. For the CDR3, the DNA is TGTGCCAGCAGCCTCGGCTCAGGTTACTACGAGCAGTACTTC. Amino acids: CASSLGSGYYEQYF. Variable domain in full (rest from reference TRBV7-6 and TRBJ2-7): GAGVSQSPRYKVTKRGQDVALRCDPISGHVSLYWYRQALGQGPEFLTYFNYEAQQDKSGLPNDRFSAERPEGSISTLTIQRTEQRDSAMYRCASSLGSGYYEQYFGPGTRLTVT.

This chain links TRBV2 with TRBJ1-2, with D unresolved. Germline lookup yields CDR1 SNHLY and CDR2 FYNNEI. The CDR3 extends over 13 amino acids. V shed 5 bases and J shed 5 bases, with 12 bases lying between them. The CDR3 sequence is CASSHPRRYGYTF. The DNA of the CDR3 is TGTGCCAGCAGTCATCCTAGGAGGTATGGCTACACCTTC.

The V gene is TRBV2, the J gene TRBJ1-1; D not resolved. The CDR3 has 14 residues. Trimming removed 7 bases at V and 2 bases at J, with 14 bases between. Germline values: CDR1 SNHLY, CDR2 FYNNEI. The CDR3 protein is CASMSGQLNTEAFF. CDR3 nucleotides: TGTGCCAGCATGTCTGGGCAGCTTAACACTGAAGCTTTCTTT.

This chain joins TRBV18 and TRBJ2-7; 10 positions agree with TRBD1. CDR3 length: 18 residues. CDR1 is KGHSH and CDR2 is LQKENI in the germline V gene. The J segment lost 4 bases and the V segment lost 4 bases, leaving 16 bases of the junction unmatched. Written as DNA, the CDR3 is TGTGCCAGCTCACGCGGACAGGGGGACGTTCTAGGGTCGTACGAGCAGTACTTC. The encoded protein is CASSRGQGDVLGSYEQYF.

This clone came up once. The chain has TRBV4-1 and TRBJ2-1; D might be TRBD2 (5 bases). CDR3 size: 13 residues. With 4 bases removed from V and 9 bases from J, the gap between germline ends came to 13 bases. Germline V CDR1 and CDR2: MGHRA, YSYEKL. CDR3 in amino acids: CASSRTGSPEQFF. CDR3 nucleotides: TGCGCCAGCAGCCGGACTGGGAGTCCTGAGCAGTTCTTC.

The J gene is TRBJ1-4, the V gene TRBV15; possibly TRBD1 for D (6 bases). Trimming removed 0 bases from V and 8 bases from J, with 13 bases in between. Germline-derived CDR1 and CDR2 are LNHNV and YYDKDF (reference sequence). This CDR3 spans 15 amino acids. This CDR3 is CATSRERGSGEKLFF. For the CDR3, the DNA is TGTGCCACCAGCAGAGAAAGGGGGTCGGGAGAAAAACTGTTTTTT.

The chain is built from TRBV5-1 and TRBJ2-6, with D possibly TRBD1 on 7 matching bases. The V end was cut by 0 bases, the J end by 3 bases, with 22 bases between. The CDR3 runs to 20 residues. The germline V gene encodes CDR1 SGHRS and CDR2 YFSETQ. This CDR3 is CASSLARGAVVSGGANVLTF. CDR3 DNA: TGCGCCAGCAGCTTGGCCAGGGGGGCGGTAGTATCTGGTGGGGCCAACGTCCTGACTTTC.

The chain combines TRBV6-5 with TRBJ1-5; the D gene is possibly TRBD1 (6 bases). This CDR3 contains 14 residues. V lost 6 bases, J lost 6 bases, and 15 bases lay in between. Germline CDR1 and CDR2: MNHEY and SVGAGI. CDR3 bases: TGTGCCAGCAGAGGGGGAGAAAGTCGTCAGCCCCAGCATTTT. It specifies CASRGGESRQPQHF.